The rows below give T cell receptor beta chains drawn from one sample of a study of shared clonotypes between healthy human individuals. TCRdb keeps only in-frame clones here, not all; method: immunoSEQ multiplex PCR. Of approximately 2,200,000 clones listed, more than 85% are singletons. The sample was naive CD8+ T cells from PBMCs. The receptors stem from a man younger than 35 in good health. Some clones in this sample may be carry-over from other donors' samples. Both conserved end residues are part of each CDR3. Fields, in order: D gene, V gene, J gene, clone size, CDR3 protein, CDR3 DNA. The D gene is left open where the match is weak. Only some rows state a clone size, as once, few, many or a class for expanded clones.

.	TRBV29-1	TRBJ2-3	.	CSVEGLMEAQYF	TGCAGCGTTGAAGGTCTAATGGAGGCGCAGTATTTT
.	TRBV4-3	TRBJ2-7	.	CASSPRTASYEQYF	TGCGCCAGCAGCCCCCGGACAGCCTCCTACGAGCAGTACTTC
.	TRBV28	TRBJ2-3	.	CASSLTGSTDTQYF	TGTGCCAGCAGTTTAACCGGGTCCACAGATACGCAGTATTTT
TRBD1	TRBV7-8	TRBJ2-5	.	CASRRTGTAIPQETQYF	TGTGCCAGCAGACGAACCGGGACAGCAATACCCCAAGAGACCCAGTACTTC
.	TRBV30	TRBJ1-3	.	CAWSTLTVLSSGNTIYF	TGTGCCTGGAGTACCTTGACAGTGCTAAGCTCTGGAAACACCATATATTTT
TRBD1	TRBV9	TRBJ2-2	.	CASSVSRGDRVNTGELFF	TGTGCCAGCAGCGTAAGCAGGGGGGACAGGGTGAACACCGGGGAGCTGTTTTTT
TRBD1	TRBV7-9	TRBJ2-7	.	CASSSRGGGTGIHEQYF	TGTGCCAGCAGCTCCCGAGGGGGCGGGACAGGGATCCACGAGCAGTACTTC
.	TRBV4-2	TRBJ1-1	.	CASSHGNTEAFF	TGTGCCAGCAGCCATGGAAACACTGAAGCTTTCTTT
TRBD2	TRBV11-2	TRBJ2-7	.	CASSPGPAGGSNYEQYF	TGTGCCAGCAGCCCAGGGCCAGCGGGAGGTTCGAACTACGAGCAGTACTTC
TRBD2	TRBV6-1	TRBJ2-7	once	CASSDPTSGTYEQYF	TGTGCCAGCAGTGATCCCACTAGCGGGACGTACGAGCAGTACTTC
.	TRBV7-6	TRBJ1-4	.	CASSLKGVEKLFF	TGTGCCAGCAGCCTAAAGGGTGTTGAAAAACTGTTTTTT
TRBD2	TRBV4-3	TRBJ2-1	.	CASSQDSGTSEYNEQFF	TGCGCCAGCAGCCAAGATTCCGGGACTAGCGAATACAATGAGCAGTTCTTC
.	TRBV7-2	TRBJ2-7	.	CASSFSRVHEQYF	TGTGCCAGCAGCTTTTCCAGGGTCCACGAGCAGTACTTC
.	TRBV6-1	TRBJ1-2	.	CASSEGILFVDTF	TGTGCCAGCAGTGAAGGTATCCTCTTTGTTGACACCTTC
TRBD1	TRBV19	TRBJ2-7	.	CASSPGRDRAYEQYF	TGTGCCAGTAGTCCCGGCCGGGACAGAGCCTACGAGCAGTACTTC